This TCR beta chain was recovered during a study of persistence of HIV-infected CD4 T cells. Findings and limits, study-wide: CMV- and Gag-responding cells had lower TCRbeta richness than CD3/CD28-responding cells.

V lost 1 base and J lost 2; bases outside the gene matches: 5. Germline V gene sequence: CDR1 MGHRA, CDR2 YSYEKL. This CDR3 region has 17 residues. The stimulus was lysate of CMV-infected fibroblasts, roughly 10 ug/mL. CD40L/CD69 double-negative CD45RO-high memory CD4+ T cells were collected. Donors had CD4+ T cell counts above 400 cells/uL and were CMV-seropositive. Sequencing used immunoSEQ version 4 in survey mode. Assay: immunoSEQ multiplex PCR; the TCRdb copy retains only in-frame clones and omits some. Among 25,000 to 30,000 clones, around 80% were seen once, and the ten largest hold 0.81%. As regards this clone: Its antigen is not identified.

The material sequenced was CD4+ T cells sorted from PBMCs after approximately 20-hour stimulation, taken from a patient who received antiretroviral therapy. The receptor comes from an adult woman with HIV who was CMV-seropositive. This chain joins TRBV4-1 and TRBJ2-2, with TRBD2 matching over 9 bases. The CDR3 DNA reads TGCGCCAGCAGCCAAGTTTCACTAGCGGGCAACACCGGGGAGCTGTTTTTT. This translates into CASSQVSLAGNTGELFF.